Each of the 20 T cell receptor beta chains below was sequenced from the same sample in a study of pediatric ulcerative colitis (dated by TCRdb to the late 2010s). Library preparation was by the immunoSEQ multiplex PCR assay. This immuneACCESS table, as held by TCRdb, lists in-frame sequences with V and J called but not all clones. Of the missing ones, under half trace to an unresolved V gene in checked studies; the others have no known cause. This sample comprises about 36,000 clones, around four fifths of them detected only once. The leading ten clones occupy approximately 25% of the sample. The sample comprised blood. These receptors all stem from a girl under 18 with moderate ulcerative colitis.

V gene TRBV20-1 combines with J gene TRBJ1-1; TRBD1 matches at 10 bases. This CDR3 contains 11 residues. Trimming took 4 bases from V and 8 from J; bases not matched to a gene: 1. Germline CDR1 is DFQATT and CDR2 is SNEGSKA (reference sequence). CDR3 coding DNA: TGCAGTGCTAAGGGACAGGGGGAAGCTTTCTTT. Translated: CSAKGQGEAFF.

This clone was detected only a few times. The J gene is TRBJ2-5, the V gene TRBV10-1; D remains unclear. Trimming pared 3 bases from V and 2 bases from J, leaving 10 bases between. This CDR3 spans 14 amino acids. Germline V gives CDR1 WNHNN, CDR2 SYGVQD (reference sequence). The CDR3 DNA follows: TGCGCCAGCAGTGAATTTGCTGTTCAAGAGACCCAGTACTTC. It specifies CASSEFAVQETQYF.

This clone was counted a single time. The chain links TRBV6-5 to TRBJ2-1; D might be TRBD2 (6 bases). CDR3 size: 16 residues. Between the trimmed V and J ends, which lost 4 bases and 3 bases, there was a span of 16 bases. Germline V gives CDR1 MNHEY, CDR2 SVGAGI. Written as DNA, the CDR3 is TGTGCCAGCAGTTCTTTGACTAGGGCCAACTACAATGAGCAGTTCTTC. This encodes CASSSLTRANYNEQFF.

Here the CDR3 reads CATRDRGNQPQHF. The CDR3 DNA sequence: TGTGCCACCAGGGACAGGGGCAATCAGCCCCAGCATTTT. The chain has TRBV6-5 and TRBJ1-5, with 9 bases lining up with TRBD1. The CDR3 has 13 residues. Germline V gene lookup returns CDR1 MNHEY and CDR2 SVGAGI. The V and J ends lost 10 bases and 2 bases, in that order; junction bases with no gene match: 3.

The rearrangement links TRBV7-9 to TRBJ2-7, with D possibly being TRBD1 (7 bases). CDR3 size: 16 residues. With 2 bases removed from V and 1 base from J, the gap between germline ends came to 15 bases. Germline V gene sequence: CDR1 SEHNR, CDR2 FQNEAQ (reference sequence). Here the CDR3 reads CASSLYEGAGSYEQYF. In DNA, the CDR3 is TGTGCCAGCAGCTTATATGAGGGGGCGGGATCCTACGAGCAGTACTTC. Together with reference TRBV7-9 and TRBJ2-7, the CDR3 gives the full variable domain: DTGVSQNPRHKITKRGQNVTFRCDPISEHNRLYWYRQTLGQGPEFLTYFQNEAQLEKSRLLSDRFSAERPKGSFSTLEIQRTEQGDSAMYLCASSLYEGAGSYEQYFGPGTRLTVT.

The chain employs TRBV11-3 and TRBJ1-2; D not resolved. V lost 0 bases and J lost 7, with 9 bases in between. Per the germline V gene, CDR1 is SGHNT and CDR2 is YENEEA. This CDR3 has 13 residues. The CDR3 loop is CASSLDLGIGYTF. In nucleotides, the CDR3 is TGTGCCAGCAGCTTAGATCTGGGAATTGGCTACACCTTC.

The rearrangement uses TRBV5-4 and TRBJ2-1, with D tentatively TRBD1 (5 bases). The germline V gene encodes CDR1 SGHNT and CDR2 YYREEE (reference sequence). Trimming pared 1 base from V and 3 bases from J, leaving 11 bases between. This CDR3 is 15 amino acids long. CDR3 residues: CASSLSQGSYNEQFF. CDR3 coding DNA: TGTGCCAGCAGCTTGAGTCAGGGTAGCTACAATGAGCAGTTCTTC.

This clone was seen only once. The chain recombines TRBV5-4 with TRBJ2-7; the D call may be TRBD1 or TRBD2 (5 bases each). Trimming pared 0 bases from V and 4 bases from J, leaving 8 bases between. The CDR3 runs 13 residues. Germline assignment: CDR1 SGHNT and CDR2 YYREEE (reference sequence). This CDR3 is CASSLVGPYEQYF. The CDR3 DNA follows: TGTGCCAGCAGCTTGGTGGGACCTTACGAGCAGTACTTC.

This clone is medium-sized within its sample. The rearrangement joins TRBV27 to TRBJ2-2; D possibly corresponds to TRBD2 (5 bases). Germline V gene lookup returns CDR1 MNHEY and CDR2 SMNVEV (reference sequence). Trimming removed 2 bases at V and 3 bases at J, with 19 bases between. This CDR3 is built from 18 residues. In DNA form, the CDR3 reads TGTGCCAGCAGTTTAGTGCTAGCCCCCCTTGAGGACACCGGGGAGCTGTTTTTT. Translation: CASSLVLAPLEDTGELFF.

The chain recombines TRBV4-1 with TRBJ2-3, with a possible D match to TRBD2 (5 bases). The CDR3 totals 16 residues. The V gene lost 0 bases and the J gene lost 5 bases, with 15 bases spanning the gap. Germline V gene data show CDR1 as MGHRA and CDR2 as YSYEKL. CDR3 sequence reads: CASSQESSMSGDTQYF. The DNA of the CDR3 is TGCGCCAGCAGCCAAGAGTCTAGCATGAGTGGAGATACGCAGTATTTT.

The V call is TRBV6-1, the J call TRBJ2-3; 11 nucleotides line up with TRBD2. Germline values: CDR1 MNHNS, CDR2 SASEGT. Trimming removed 4 bases from V and 10 bases from J; junction bases left unmatched: 13. CDR3 length: 16 residues. The CDR3 DNA reads as TGTGCCAGCAGTGCCCTGACTAGCGGGAACCCCGTGCCGCAGTATTTT. Translating gives CASSALTSGNPVPQYF.

The chain combines TRBV19 with TRBJ2-3; D perhaps matches TRBD1 (6 bases). Looked up from germline, CDR1 is LNHDA and CDR2 is SQIVND (reference sequence). V shed 3 bases and J shed 2 bases, with 18 bases lying between them. The CDR3 is 17 residues long. The CDR3 DNA reads as TGTGCCAGTAGTATCTCCTGGGCGCGGACAGACACAGATACGCAGTATTTT. Amino acid sequence: CASSISWARTDTDTQYF.

J is TRBJ2-7 and V is TRBV4-1; D gene unclear. Deletions cut 0 bases from V and 0 bases from J, with 15 bases between. Looked up from germline, CDR1 is MGHRA and CDR2 is YSYEKL. The CDR3 sequence is 17 residues long. CDR3 sequence reads: CASSQDLAVHSSYEQYF. CDR3 sequence (DNA): TGCGCCAGCAGCCAAGATCTTGCCGTTCACAGCTCCTACGAGCAGTACTTC.

The rearrangement joins TRBV5-1 to TRBJ2-1, with a tentative D call TRBD2 (6 bases). The V end lost 4 bases, the J end lost 2 bases, and 16 bases lay between the germline ends. Germline values: CDR1 SGHRS, CDR2 YFSETQ. The CDR3 sequence is 16 residues long. The CDR3 here is CASSLGDRLAYNEQFF. Here the CDR3 DNA reads TGCGCCAGCAGCCTGGGGGATCGACTAGCCTACAATGAGCAGTTCTTC. The variable domain in full, completed from reference TRBV5-1 and TRBJ2-1, reads KAGVTQTPRYLIKTRGQQVTLSCSPISGHRSVSWYQQTPGQGLQFLFEYFSETQRNKGNFPGRFSGRQFSNSRSEMNVSTLELGDSALYLCASSLGDRLAYNEQFFGPGTRLTVL.

The chain combines TRBV28 with TRBJ2-1, with unresolved D. There are 11 residues in the CDR3. Germline CDR1 reads MDHEN; CDR2 reads SYDVKM. The ends were cut back, 8 bases at V and 9 bases at J, with 11 bases in the middle. The CDR3 bases are TGTGCCAGCTCTTATCCGGGTGAGCAGTTCTTC. Translation gives CASSYPGEQFF.

J is TRBJ2-5 and V is TRBV5-5; 10 bases align to TRBD2. V shed 4 bases, J shed 3 bases, and the junction held 9 bases outside the gene matches. There are 16 residues in the CDR3. Germline values: CDR1 SGHKS, CDR2 YYEKEE (reference sequence). The CDR3: CASSRRSGRLKETQYF. As DNA, the CDR3 is TGTGCCAGCAGCCGACGTAGCGGGAGGTTAAAAGAGACCCAGTACTTC.

The gene calls are TRBV28 and TRBJ2-3; 10 bases fit TRBD1. Trimming removed 5 bases from V and 2 bases from J; junction bases left unmatched: 10. Germline CDR1 and CDR2: MDHEN and SYDVKM. The CDR3 covers 17 residues. The CDR3 DNA reads TGTGCCAGCAGTCGCTTCCCGGGACAGGGGTCCACAGATACGCAGTATTTT. It translates to CASSRFPGQGSTDTQYF.

The V call is TRBV5-6, the J call TRBJ2-7; 7 positions match TRBD1. Germline CDR1 SGHDT, CDR2 YYEEEE. The trim removed 5 bases at V and 2 bases at J, leaving 13 bases unmatched. The CDR3 has 16 residues. The CDR3 sequence: CASSFLVRGSTYEQYF. CDR3 bases: TGTGCCAGCAGTTTTCTTGTCAGGGGGTCGACCTACGAGCAGTACTTC.

This clone was seen a single time. The chain links TRBV2 to TRBJ2-7; the match to TRBD1 covers 8 bases. CDR3 length: 14 residues. V shed 1 base and J 4 bases; nucleotides not matched to a gene: 3. Germline lookup yields CDR1 SNHLY and CDR2 FYNNEI. CDR3 in DNA: TGTGCCAGCAGTGAAGGGGACAGGTATTACGAGCAGTACTTC. It is translated as CASSEGDRYYEQYF.

The J gene is TRBJ2-1, the V gene TRBV19, with 7 bases matching TRBD2. This CDR3 contains 14 residues. The V gene end was trimmed by 7 bases and the J gene end by 3 bases; junction bases not matched to a gene: 6. Germline CDR1 LNHDA, CDR2 SQIVND (reference sequence). DNA for the CDR3: TGTGCCAGTACGAGAGCGGGATACTACAATGAGCAGTTCTTC. Translated: CASTRAGYYNEQFF. The whole variable domain, remainder taken from reference TRBV19 and TRBJ2-1, is DGGITQSPKYLFRKEGQNVTLSCEQNLNHDAMYWYRQDPGQGLRLIYYSQIVNDFQKGDIAEGYSVSREKKESFPLTVTSAQKNPTAFYLCASTRAGYYNEQFFGPGTRLTVL.